This T cell receptor beta chain emerged from a study of T cell responses to AZD1222 COVID-19 vaccine. Study results and limitations: Scientists sampled the repertoires only once the peak T cell response had passed. Clonal diversity may have been underestimated, and the donors were mostly white British, with more females than males.

Notes on this clone: Its specificity is not known.

Here immunoSEQ multiplex PCR was the method, and the copy in TCRdb shows in-frame clones only, minus some. The table lists around 99,000 clones, roughly 90% of them singletons, with approximately 9% in the top ten. Pooled together were second doses at about 4 or about 12 weeks. The junction had 9 bases not matched to a gene; V was cut back by 2 bases and J by 9 bases. The CDR3 covers 15 residues. CDR1 and CDR2 from the germline V gene are MDHEN and SYDVKM. V gene TRBV28 combines with J gene TRBJ2-1, with 8 bases identical to TRBD2. Sequencing used peripheral blood, obtained 28 days after the second AZD1222 dose. This TCR was sampled from an adult who received the AZD1222 COVID-19 vaccine. The CDR3 is CASSLNPGGPGEQFF. The CDR3, as DNA: TGTGCCAGCAGTTTAAATCCGGGAGGGCCGGGTGAGCAGTTCTTC.